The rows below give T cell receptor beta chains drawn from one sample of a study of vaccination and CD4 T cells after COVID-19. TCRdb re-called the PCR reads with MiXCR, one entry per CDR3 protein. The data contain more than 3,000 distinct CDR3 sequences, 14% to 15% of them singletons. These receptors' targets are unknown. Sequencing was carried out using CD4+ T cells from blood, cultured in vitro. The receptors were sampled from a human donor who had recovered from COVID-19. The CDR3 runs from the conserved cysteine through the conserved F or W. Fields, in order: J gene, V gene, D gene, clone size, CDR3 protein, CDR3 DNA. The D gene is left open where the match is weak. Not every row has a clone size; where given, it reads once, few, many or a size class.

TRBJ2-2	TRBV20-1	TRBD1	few	CSATQGADTGELFF	TGCAGTGCTACACAGGGGGCGGACACCGGGGAGCTGTTTTTT
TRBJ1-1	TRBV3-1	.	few	CASSLAGTFEAFF	TGTGCCAGCAGCCTGGCAGGGACATTTGAAGCTTTCTTT
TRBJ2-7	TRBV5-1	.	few	CASSPRTTNYEQYF	TGCGCCAGCAGCCCACGAACCACTAACTACGAGCAGTACTTC
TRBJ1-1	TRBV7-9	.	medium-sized	CASSTKKLTEAFF	TGTGCCAGCAGTACCAAGAAACTCACTGAAGCTTTCTTT
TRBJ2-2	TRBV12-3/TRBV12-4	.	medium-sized	CASSLLLNTGELFF	TGTGCCAGCAGCTTGCTCCTGAACACCGGGGAGCTGTTTTTT
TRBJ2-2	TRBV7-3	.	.	CASSSRVTGELFF	TGTGCCAGCAGCTCCAGGGTCACCGGGGAGCTGTTTTTT
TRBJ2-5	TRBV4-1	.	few	CASSPTGGMTETQYF	TGCGCCAGCAGCCCTACGGGGGGCATGACCGAGACCCAGTACTTC
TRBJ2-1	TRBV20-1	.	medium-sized	CSASLSAGYNEQFF	TGCAGTGCTAGTTTGTCTGCTGGGTACAATGAGCAGTTCTTC
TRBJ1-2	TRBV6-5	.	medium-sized	CASSYGTWGGGYTF	TGTGCCAGCAGTTACGGGACATGGGGTGGTGGCTACACCTTC
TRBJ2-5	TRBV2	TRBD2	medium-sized	CASSETAGRETQYF	TGTGCCAGCAGTGAAACAGCGGGGAGGGAGACCCAGTACTTC
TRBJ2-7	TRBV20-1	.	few	CSAREGGSKIKQYF	TGCAGTGCTAGAGAGGGAGGCAGCAAGATCAAGCAGTACTTC
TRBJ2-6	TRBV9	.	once	CASSVDPGAIGANVLTF	TGTGCCAGCAGCGTAGACCCGGGGGCGATCGGGGCCAACGTCCTGACTTTC
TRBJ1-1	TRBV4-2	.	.	CASSQITKGRSLRAFF	TGTGCCAGCAGCCAGATCACTAAAGGACGGAGCCTCAGAGCTTTCTTT
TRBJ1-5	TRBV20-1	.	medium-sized	CSAIKGGGNQPQHF	TGCAGTGCTATAAAGGGGGGGGGCAATCAGCCCCAGCATTTT
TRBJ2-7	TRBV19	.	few	CASSIGPEKGNYYEQYF	TGTGCCAGTAGTATAGGACCGGAGAAGGGGAATTATTACGAGCAGTACTTC
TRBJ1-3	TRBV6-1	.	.	CASSANRVGWDTIYF	TGTGCCAGCAGTGCAAACAGGGTGGGATGGGATACCATATATTTT